This TCR beta chain was captured in a study of blood T cell repertoires in COVID-19 (dated by TCRdb to the early 2020s). Notes on the research overall: The collaborator samples originated in the United States, Italy and Spain and spanned the acute and convalescent phases of COVID-19. A de-identified subject ID, COVID-19 status, age in years and sex were almost always included in the sample metadata. Samples came from the ongoing ImmuneRACE study (first 160 participants) plus 1,254 subjects from 6 global collaborators. Where HLA class I and class II types were available, the types were taken from metadata supplied by the sample provider, not from assay-based typing. The repertoires were released in a freely available public database intended as a resource for research on the immune response to SARS-CoV-2. Deeply sampled blood TCRbeta repertoires from subjects exposed to, actively infected with, or recovered from COVID-19 were included in the dataset. The material from the prospective study consisted of cDNA or gDNA derived from T cells, B-cell-depleted T cells, or PBMCs. What the authors observed across the whole study: The quantity of clinical and demographic metadata differed by source and by participant and was supplied without curation.

The sample holds a few counts of this clone. No antigen is known for it. Base qualities are not at hand, and no much larger clone is one base apart. CDR1 and CDR2, looked up from the germline V gene, are SQVTM and ANQGSEA. The junction shows trimming of 6 bases on V and 8 bases on J, and the gene matches do not reach 11 bases of it. Measured from the cysteine to the phenylalanine, the CDR3 is 14 residues long. Kept here is only the CDR3 DNA, which spans 42 bases and is read in frame from base 1. TCRbeta CDR3 regions were amplified from genomic DNA using the immunoSEQ Assay, a bias-controlled multiplex PCR. The authors' pipeline ran thus. The number of nucleated cells in each sample was estimated from the amplification of reference gene primers within the assay. To quantify the absolute abundance of each unique TCRbeta CDR3 rearrangement, sequence reads were collapsed and filtered. Productive Simpson clonality was computed per sample as the square root of Simpson's diversity index over productive rearrangements. Here the immuneACCESS table is served through TCRdb, limited to in-frame sequences with V and J called. Missing clones are a known gap in these copies; in checked studies unresolved V genes cover under half, and the rest lacks a known reason. Clone size and V and J calls were adopted from that table, with D and trimming inferred from the DNA. This sample gives a few hundred thousand clones in total; about 88% of them show up just once. The top ten clones comprise 5.5% to 9% of the sample.

Each collaborating institution followed its own protocols to collect whole blood in K2EDTA tubes. Collaborator samples were shipped for TCRbeta analysis as frozen whole blood, isolated PBMCs, or DNA extracted from either sample type. The clonotype was recovered from a woman in her seventies with active or convalescent COVID-19. Rearrangement joined TRBV29-1 to TRBJ1-4; 8 of the junction bases match TRBD1. The sequenced material came from peripheral blood. The DNA sequence is given as TGCAGCGTCTCTCAGGGGGCGCGAGTGGAAAAACTGTTTTTT. Translated, this is CSVSQGARVEKLFF.